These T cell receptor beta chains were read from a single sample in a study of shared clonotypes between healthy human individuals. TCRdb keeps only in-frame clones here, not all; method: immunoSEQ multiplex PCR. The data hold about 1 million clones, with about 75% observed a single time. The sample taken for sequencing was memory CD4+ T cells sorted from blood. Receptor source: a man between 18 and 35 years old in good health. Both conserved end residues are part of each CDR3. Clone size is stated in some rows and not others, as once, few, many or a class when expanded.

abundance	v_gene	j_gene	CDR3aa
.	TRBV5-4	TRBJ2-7	CASSFGGVTGYYEQYF
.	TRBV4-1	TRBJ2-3	CASSQENRVRDTQYF
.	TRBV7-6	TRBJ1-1	CASSIRQGDTEAFF
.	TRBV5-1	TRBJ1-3	CASSLLGVMGGDIIYF
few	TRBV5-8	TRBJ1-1	CASSLVTARSTEAFF
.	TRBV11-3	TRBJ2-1	CASSFGFSSYNEQFF
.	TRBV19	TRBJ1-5	CASSMGTGTQQPQHF
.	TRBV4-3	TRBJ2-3	CASSQEYGNSNTQYF
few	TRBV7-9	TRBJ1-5	CASSLSEGANQPQHF
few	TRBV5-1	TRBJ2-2	CASSLHGTSGGTNTGELFF
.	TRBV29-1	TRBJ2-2	CSVYRNTGELFF
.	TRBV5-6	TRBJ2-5	CASSYGTGGAETQYF
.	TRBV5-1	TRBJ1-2	CASSQGMDGYTF
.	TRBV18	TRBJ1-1	CASSPKSDRFEAFF
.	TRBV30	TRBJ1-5	CAWSEAVLLQEPQHF
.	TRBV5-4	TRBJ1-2	CASSLEGTGGYTF
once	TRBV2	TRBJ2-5	CASKGLAGVETQYF
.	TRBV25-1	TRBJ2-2	CASSVRASTGELFF
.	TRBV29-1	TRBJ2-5	CSTRDSKQETQYF
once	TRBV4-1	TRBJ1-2	CASSRTGGYGYTF
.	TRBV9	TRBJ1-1	CASSVASGYTNTEAFF
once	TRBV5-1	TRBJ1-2	CASSLEVFPGYGYTF
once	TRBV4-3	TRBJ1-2	CASSQDLGQGALGYTF
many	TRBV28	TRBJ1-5	CASGLGTSLWKPQHF
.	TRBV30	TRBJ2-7	CAWTSAGYEQYF
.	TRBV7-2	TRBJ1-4	CASSLGSGERSEKLFF
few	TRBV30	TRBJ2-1	CAWIRPSSYNEQFF
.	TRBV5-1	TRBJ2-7	CASSLANGREYEQYF
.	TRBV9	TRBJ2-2	CASSPGASNTGELFF
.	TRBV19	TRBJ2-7	CASSIFGRGYEQYF
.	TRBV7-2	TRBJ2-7	CASSSTQGGFYEQYF
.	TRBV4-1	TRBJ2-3	CASRYWGQGSDTQYF
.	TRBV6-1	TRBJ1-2	CASSEGSGGGYGYTF
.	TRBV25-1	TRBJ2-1	CASSDGVVAGGLYNEQFF
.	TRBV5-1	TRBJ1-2	CASSLFEGARGYTF
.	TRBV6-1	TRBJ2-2	CASPGQHTGELFF
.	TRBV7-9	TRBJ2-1	CASSLWDKYNEQFF
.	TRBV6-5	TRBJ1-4	CASTGTATNEKLFF
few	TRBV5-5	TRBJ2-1	CASSLLSGGNEQFF
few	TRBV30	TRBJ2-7	CAWSGNSPYEQYF